The entry that follows covers one TCR beta chain sequence. TCRdb's copy holds only in-frame clones and misses some; the assay was immunoSEQ multiplex PCR. Of approximately 500,000 clones listed, approximately 95% are singletons. These data come from a study of shared clonotypes between healthy human individuals. Per the germline V gene, CDR1 is SEHNR and CDR2 is FQNEAQ (reference sequence). This CDR3 is 17 amino acids long. V lost 6 bases to trimming and J lost 4 bases; unmatched junction nucleotides: 18. This TCR came from a woman in her 30s in good health. The sequenced sample consisted of naive CD4+ T cells sorted from blood. The subset denotes: CD45RA+ positively selected. The V gene is TRBV7-9, the J gene TRBJ2-7, with 7 positions matching TRBD1. CDR3 sequence: CASRAHLKGAISYEQYF. CDR3 DNA sequence: TGTGCCAGCAGGGCCCACCTTAAGGGGGCGATTTCTTACGAGCAGTACTTC.